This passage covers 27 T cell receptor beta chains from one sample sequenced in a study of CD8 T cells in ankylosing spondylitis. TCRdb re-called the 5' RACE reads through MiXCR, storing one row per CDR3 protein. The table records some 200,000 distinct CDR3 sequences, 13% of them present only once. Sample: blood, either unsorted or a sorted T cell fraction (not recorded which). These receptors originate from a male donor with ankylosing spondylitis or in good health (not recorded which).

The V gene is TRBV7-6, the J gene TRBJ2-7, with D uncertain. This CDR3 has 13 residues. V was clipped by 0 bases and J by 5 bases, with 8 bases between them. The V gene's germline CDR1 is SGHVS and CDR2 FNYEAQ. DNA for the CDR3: TGTGCCAGCAGCTTAGCCGGGTTACACGAGCAGTACTTC. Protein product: CASSLAGLHEQYF.

The CDR3 coding sequence is TGTGCCAGTAGTACTACAGGGGTAATGGAGACCCAGTACTTC. It specifies CASSTTGVMETQYF. The V call is TRBV19, the J call TRBJ2-5; TRBD1 agrees at 7 bases. V lost 4 bases to trimming and J lost 5 bases; unmatched junction nucleotides: 7. The CDR3 is 14 residues long. CDR1 and CDR2 from the germline V gene are LNHDA and SQIVND (reference sequence).

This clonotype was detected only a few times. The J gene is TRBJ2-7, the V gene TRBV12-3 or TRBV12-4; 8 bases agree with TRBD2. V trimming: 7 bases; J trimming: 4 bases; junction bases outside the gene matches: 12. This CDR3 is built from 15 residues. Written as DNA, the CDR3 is TGTGCCAGCACGAGTACGGGGGGGCTTGGGTACGAGCAGTACTTC. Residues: CASTSTGGLGYEQYF.

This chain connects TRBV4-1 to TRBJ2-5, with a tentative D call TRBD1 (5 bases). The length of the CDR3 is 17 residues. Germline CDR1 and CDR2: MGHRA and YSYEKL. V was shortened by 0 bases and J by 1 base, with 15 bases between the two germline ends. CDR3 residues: CASSQEGPGSGQETQYF. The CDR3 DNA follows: TGCGCCAGCAGCCAAGAAGGGCCAGGGTCAGGCCAAGAGACCCAGTACTTC.

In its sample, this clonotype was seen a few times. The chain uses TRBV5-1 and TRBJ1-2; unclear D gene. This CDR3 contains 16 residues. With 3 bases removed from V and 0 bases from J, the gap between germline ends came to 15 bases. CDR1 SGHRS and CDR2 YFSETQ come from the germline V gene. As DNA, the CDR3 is TGCGCCAGCAGCTACGGACCGGAGAGGACTAACTATGGCTACACCTTC. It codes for CASSYGPERTNYGYTF.

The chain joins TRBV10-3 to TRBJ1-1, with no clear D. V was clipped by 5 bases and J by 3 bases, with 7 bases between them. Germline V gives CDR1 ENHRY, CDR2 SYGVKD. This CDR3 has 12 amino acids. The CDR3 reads CAISTFDTEAFF. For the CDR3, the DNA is TGTGCCATCAGTACTTTTGACACTGAAGCTTTCTTT.

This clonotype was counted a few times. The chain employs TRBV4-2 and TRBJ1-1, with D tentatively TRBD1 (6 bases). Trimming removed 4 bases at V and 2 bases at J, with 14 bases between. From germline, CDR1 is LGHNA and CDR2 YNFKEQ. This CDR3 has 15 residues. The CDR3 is CASSPLEGVNTEAFF. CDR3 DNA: TGTGCCAGCAGCCCCCTGGAGGGGGTTAACACTGAAGCTTTCTTT.

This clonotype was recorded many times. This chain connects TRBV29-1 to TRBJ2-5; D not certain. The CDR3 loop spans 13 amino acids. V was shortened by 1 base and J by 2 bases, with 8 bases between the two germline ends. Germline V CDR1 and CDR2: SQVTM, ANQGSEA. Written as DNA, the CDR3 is TGCAGCGTTGAAGGGGCACAACAAGAGACCCAGTACTTC. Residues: CSVEGAQQETQYF.

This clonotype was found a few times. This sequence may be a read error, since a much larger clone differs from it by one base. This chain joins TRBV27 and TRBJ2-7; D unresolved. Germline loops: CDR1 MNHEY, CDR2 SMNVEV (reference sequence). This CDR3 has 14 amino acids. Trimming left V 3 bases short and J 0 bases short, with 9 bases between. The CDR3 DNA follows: TGTGCCAGCAGTTTTGCGGTCGGCTCCTACGAGCAGTACTTC. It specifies CASSFAVGSYEQYF.

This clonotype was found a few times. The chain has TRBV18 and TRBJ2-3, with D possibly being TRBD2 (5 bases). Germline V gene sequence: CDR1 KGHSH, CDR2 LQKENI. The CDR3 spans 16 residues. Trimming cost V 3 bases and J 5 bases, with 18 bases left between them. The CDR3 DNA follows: TGTGCCAGCTCACCCCCAGATCCGGGGAAAGGAGATACGCAGTATTTT. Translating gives CASSPPDPGKGDTQYF.

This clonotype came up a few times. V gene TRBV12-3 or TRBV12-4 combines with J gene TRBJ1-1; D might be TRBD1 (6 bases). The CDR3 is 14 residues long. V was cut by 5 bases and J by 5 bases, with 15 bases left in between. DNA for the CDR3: TGTGCCAGCAGTCTACAGGGAAGGGGAACTGAAGCTTTCTTT. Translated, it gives CASSLQGRGTEAFF.

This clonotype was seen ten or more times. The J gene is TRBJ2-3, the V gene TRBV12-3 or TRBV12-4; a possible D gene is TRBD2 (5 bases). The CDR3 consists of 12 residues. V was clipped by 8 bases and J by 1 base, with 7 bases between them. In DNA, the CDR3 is TGTGCCAGCCAGGAGGGCACAGATACGCAGTATTTT. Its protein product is CASQEGTDTQYF.

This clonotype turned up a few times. The CDR3 here is CASSLAGPGQQETQYF. CDR3 bases: TGTGCCAGCAGCTTAGCTGGCCCGGGACAACAAGAGACCCAGTACTTC. This rearrangement joins TRBV7-6 to TRBJ2-5, with D perhaps TRBD1 (6 bases). CDR1 and CDR2 (germline): SGHVS, FNYEAQ. The V and J ends lost 0 bases and 2 bases respectively, with 13 bases between them. CDR3 size: 16 residues.

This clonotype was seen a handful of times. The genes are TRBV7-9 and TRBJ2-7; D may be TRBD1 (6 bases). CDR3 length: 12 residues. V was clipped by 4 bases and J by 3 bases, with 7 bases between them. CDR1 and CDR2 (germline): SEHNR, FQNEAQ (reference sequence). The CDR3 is CASSWDNYEQYF. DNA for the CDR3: TGTGCCAGCAGCTGGGACAACTACGAGCAGTACTTC.

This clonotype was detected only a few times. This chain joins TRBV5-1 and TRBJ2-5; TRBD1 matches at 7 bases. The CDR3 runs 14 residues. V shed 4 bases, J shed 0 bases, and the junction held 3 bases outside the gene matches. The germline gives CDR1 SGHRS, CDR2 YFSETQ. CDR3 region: CASSPQGNQETQYF. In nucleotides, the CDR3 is TGCGCCAGCAGCCCACAGGGGAACCAAGAGACCCAGTACTTC.

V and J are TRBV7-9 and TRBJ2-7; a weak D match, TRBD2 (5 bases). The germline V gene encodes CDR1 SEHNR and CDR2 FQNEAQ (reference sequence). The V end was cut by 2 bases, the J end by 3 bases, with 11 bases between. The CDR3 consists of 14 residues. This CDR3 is CASSLNGAGYEQYF. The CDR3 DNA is TGTGCCAGCAGCTTAAATGGCGCGGGCTACGAGCAGTACTTC.

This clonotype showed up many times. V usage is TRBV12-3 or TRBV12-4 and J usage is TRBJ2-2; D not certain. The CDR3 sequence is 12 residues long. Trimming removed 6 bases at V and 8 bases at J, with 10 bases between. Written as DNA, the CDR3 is TGTGCCAGCAGCCGGCCAGCTGGGGAGCTGTTTTTT. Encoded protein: CASSRPAGELFF.

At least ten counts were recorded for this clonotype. The CDR3 sequence: CASGYPEGGASGELFF. The CDR3, as DNA: TGTGCTAGTGGTTATCCCGAAGGGGGCGCTTCCGGGGAGCTGTTTTTT. The gene calls are TRBV12-5 and TRBJ2-2; 7 bases line up with TRBD1. V dropped 4 bases and J dropped 6; count of bases not matched to a gene: 11. The germline gives CDR1 LGHNT, CDR2 FRNRAP. CDR3 length: 16 residues. The full variable domain, in which reference TRBV12-5 and TRBJ2-2 provide the parts outside the CDR3, is DARVTQTPRHKVTEMGQEVTMRCQPILGHNTVFWYRQTMMQGLELLAYFRNRAPLDDSGMPKDRFSAEMPDATLATLKIQPSEPRDSAVYFCASGYPEGGASGELFFGEGSRLTVL.

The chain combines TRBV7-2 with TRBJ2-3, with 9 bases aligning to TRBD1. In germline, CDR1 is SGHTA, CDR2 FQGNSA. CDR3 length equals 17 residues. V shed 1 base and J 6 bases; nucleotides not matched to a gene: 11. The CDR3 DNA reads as TGTGCCAGCAGCTTAGGGGCGGGACAGGGTCAGGTGGATACGCAGTATTTT. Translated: CASSLGAGQGQVDTQYF. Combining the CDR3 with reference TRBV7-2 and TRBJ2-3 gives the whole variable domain GAGVSQSPSNKVTEKGKDVELRCDPISGHTALYWYRQSLGQGLEFLIYFQGNSAPDKSGLPSDRFSAERTGGSVSTLTIQRTQQEDSAVYLCASSLGAGQGQVDTQYFGPGTRLTVL.

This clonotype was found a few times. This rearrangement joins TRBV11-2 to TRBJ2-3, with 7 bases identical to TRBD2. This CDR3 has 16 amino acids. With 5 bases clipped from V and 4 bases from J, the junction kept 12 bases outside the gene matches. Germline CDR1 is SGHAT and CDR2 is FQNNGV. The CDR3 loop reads CASSPLTSAHSDTQYF. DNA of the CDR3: TGTGCCAGCAGCCCGCTTACTAGCGCCCATTCAGATACGCAGTATTTT.

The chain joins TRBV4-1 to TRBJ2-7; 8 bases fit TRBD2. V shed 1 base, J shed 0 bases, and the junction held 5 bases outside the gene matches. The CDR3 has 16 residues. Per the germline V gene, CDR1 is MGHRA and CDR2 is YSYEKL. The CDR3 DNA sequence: TGCGCCAGCAGCCAAGCTTCGACTAGCGACTCCTACGAGCAGTACTTC. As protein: CASSQASTSDSYEQYF.

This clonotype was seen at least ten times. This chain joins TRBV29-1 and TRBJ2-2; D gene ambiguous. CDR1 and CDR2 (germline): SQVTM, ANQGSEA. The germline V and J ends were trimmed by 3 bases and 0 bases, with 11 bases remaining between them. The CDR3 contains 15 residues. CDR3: CSVDTGRANTGELFF. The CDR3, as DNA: TGCAGCGTTGATACGGGTCGGGCGAACACCGGGGAGCTGTTTTTT.

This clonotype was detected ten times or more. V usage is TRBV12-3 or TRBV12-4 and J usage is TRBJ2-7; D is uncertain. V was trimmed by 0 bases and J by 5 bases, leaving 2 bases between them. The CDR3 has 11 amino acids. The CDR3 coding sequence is TGTGCCAGCAGTTTAGCCGACGAGCAGTACTTC. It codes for CASSLADEQYF.

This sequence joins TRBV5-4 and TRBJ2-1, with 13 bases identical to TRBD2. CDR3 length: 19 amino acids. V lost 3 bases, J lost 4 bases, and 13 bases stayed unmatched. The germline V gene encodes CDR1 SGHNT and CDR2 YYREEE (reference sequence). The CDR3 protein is CASSSPAILAGGAYNEQFF. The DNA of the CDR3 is TGTGCCAGCAGCTCACCTGCCATACTAGCGGGAGGGGCGTACAATGAGCAGTTCTTC. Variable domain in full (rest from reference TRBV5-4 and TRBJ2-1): ETGVTQSPTHLIKTRGQQVTLRCSSQSGHNTVSWYQQALGQGPQFIFQYYREEENGRGNFPPRFSGLQFPNYSSELNVNALELDDSALYLCASSSPAILAGGAYNEQFFGPGTRLTVL.

This chain's CDR3 is CASSVASTSNTGELFF. CDR3 DNA sequence: TGTGCCAGCAGCGTAGCTAGCACCTCGAACACCGGGGAGCTGTTTTTT. The chain uses TRBV9 and TRBJ2-2; TRBD2 is a possible D gene (5 bases). V was clipped by 0 bases and J by 0 bases, with 9 bases between them. The CDR3 contains 16 residues. CDR1 SGDLS and CDR2 YYNGEE come from the germline V gene.

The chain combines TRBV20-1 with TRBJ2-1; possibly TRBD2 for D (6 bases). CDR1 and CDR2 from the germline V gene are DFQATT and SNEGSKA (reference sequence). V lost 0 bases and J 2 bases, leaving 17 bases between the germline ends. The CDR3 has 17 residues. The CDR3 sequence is CSARDNAGTGPYNEQFF. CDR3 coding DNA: TGCAGTGCTAGAGATAATGCGGGAACAGGCCCCTACAATGAGCAGTTCTTC.

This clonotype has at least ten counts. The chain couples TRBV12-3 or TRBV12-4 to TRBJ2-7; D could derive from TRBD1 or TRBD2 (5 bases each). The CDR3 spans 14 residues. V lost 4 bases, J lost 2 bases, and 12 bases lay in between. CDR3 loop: CASSSGDRTYEQYF. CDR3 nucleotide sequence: TGTGCCAGCAGTTCCGGGGACCGTACCTACGAGCAGTACTTC.